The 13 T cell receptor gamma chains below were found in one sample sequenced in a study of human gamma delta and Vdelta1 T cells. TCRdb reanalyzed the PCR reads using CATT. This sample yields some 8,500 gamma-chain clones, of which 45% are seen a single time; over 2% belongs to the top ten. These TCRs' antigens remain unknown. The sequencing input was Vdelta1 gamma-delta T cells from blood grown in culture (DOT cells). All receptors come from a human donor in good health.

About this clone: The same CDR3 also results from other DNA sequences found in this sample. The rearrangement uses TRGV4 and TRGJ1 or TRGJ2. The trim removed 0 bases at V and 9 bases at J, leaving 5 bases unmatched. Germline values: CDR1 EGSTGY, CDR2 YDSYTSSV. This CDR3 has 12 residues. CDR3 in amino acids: CATWDGPIKKLF. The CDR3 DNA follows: TGTGCCACCTGGGATGGGCCTATTAAGAAACTCTTT.

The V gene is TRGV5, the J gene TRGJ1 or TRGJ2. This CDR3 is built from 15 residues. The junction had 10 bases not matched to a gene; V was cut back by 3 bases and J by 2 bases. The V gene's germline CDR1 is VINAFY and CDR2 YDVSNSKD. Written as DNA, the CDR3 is TGTGCCACCTGGGACGGACCCTTAGATTATTATAAGAAACTCTTT. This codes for CATWDGPLDYYKKLF.

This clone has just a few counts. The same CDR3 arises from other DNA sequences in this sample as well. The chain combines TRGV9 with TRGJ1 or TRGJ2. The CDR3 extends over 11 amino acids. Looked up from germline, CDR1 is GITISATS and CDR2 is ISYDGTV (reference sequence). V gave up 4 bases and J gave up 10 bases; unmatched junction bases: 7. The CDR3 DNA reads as TGTGCCTTGTGGGAAGCAAAGAAGAAACTCTTT. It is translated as CALWEAKKKLF.

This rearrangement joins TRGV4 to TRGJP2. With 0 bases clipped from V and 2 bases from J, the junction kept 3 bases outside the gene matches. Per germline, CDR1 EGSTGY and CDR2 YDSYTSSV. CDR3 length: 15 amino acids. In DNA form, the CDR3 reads TGTGCCACCTGGGATGGGGGAAGTAGTGATTGGATCAAGACGTTT. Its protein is CATWDGGSSDWIKTF.

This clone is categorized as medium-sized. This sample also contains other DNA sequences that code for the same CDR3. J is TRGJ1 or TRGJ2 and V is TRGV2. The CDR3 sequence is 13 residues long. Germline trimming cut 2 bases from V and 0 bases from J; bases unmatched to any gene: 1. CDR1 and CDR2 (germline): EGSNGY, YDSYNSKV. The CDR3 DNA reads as TGTGCCACCTGGGACGAGAATTATTATAAGAAACTCTTT. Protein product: CATWDENYYKKLF.

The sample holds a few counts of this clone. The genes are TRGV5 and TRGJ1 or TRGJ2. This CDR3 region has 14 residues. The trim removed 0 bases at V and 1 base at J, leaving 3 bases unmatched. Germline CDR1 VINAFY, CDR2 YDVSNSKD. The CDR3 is CATWDRVNYYKKLF. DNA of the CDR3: TGTGCCACCTGGGACAGGGTCAATTATTATAAGAAACTCTTT.

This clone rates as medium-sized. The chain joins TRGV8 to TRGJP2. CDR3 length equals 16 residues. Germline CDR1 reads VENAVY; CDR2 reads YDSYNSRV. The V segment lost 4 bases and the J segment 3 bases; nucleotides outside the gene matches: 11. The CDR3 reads CATWDKAAGSDWIKTF. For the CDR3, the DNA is TGTGCCACCTGGGACAAAGCCGCGGGTAGTGATTGGATCAAGACGTTT.

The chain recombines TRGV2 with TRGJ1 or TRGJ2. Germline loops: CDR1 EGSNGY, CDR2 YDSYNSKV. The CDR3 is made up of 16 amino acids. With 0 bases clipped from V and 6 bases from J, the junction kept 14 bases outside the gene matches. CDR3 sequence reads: CATWDGPHGSGYKKLF. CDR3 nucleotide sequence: TGTGCCACCTGGGACGGGCCCCATGGTAGCGGTTATAAGAAACTCTTT.

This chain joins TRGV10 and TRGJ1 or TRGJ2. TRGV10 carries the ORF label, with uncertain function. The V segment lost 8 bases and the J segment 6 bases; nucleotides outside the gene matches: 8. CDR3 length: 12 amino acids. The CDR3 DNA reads TGTGCTGCGTGGCCCCTCGGTTATAAGAAACTCTTT. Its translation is CAAWPLGYKKLF.

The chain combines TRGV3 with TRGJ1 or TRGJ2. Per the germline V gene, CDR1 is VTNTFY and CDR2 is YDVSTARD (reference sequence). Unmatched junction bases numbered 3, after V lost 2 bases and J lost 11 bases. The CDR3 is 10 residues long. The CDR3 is CATWDNEKLF. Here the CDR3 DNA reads TGTGCCACCTGGGACAATGAGAAACTCTTT.

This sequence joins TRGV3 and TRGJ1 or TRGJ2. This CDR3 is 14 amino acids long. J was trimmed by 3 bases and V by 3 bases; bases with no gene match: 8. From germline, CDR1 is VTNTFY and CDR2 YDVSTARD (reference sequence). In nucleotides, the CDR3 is TGTGCCACCTGGGACGGGAAATCTTATTATAAGAAACTCTTT. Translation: CATWDGKSYYKKLF.

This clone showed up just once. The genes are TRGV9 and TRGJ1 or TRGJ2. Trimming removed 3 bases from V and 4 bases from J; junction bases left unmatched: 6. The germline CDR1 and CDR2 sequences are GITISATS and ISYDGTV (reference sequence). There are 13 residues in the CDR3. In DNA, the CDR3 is TGTGCCTTGTGGGAGCCCAGGTATTATAAGAAACTCTTT. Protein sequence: CALWEPRYYKKLF.

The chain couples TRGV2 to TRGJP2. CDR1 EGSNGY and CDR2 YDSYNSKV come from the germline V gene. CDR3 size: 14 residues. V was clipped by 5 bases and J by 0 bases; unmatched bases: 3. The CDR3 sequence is CATWGYSSDWIKTF. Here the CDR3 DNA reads TGTGCCACCTGGGGCTATAGTAGTGATTGGATCAAGACGTTT.